What follows describes a single T cell receptor beta chain. Its antigen is still unknown. No qualities accompany the bases; no much larger clone lies one base away. Libraries came from the immunoSEQ multiplex PCR assay. The published analysis was carried out like this. Repertoire diversity was quantified with Shannon entropy, accounting for clonal size distribution. The Gini-Simpson index (Simpson_1-D) was used to measure inequality of clonotype distribution. TCRdb's version of the immuneACCESS table is confined to in-frame rearrangements and falls short of the full clone set. An unresolved V gene accounts for under half of the shortfall where checked; the remainder is of unknown origin. V, J and clone size reflect that table, while D and trimming were determined from the DNA. A total of 8,000 to 9,000 clones appear in this sample, around 90% of them only once. Of the sample, roughly 13% falls within the top ten clones.

The time point tag for this specimen amounts to: after hematopoietic stem cell transplant. PRAID was marked by prominent immunodeficiency together with autoinflammation. Before TRB sequencing, the T-cell subsets, namely conventional T cells, CD8+ T cells, regulatory T cells, and T follicular helper cells, were sorted. Including cysteine and valine, the CDR3 has 16 amino acids. CDR3 DNA is the only sequence kept; it has 48 bases, read in frame from the first base. At the junction V is shortened by 4 bases and J by 4 bases, with 21 bases in between. CDR1 and CDR2 are drawn from the germline V gene: SGHRS, YFSETQ. The source of the sample is a study of stem cell transplantation in POMP-related autoinflammatory disease (dated by TCRdb to the early 2020s). A note on the overall study: The study hypothesis was that defective thymoproteasomes impair MHC class I-dependent CD8+ T-cell differentiation and positive selection, which skews the TRB repertoire. The effect of POMP deficiency on T-cell receptor beta repertoire diversity and CDR3 characteristics was assessed by high-throughput TRB sequencing. After transplant, 100% donor engraftment of neutrophils and platelets through one year was shown by DNA chimerism analysis. Before transplant, CD4+ naive T-cell skewing, low CD8+ T-cell proportions, and reduced T-cell cytokine secretion were observed in patients.

Broader findings and caveats from the paper: The trend toward lower diversity and increased clonality in PRAID patients was statistically significant only for regulatory T cells. The number of unique TRB V-J gene pairings in PRAID patients was restricted. A trend toward lower TRB diversity and higher clonality was observed in PRAID patients across all analyzed T-cell subsets.

This receptor chain uses TRBV5-1 and TRBJ2-7; tentative D gene TRBD2, with 5 bases matching. The receptor was isolated from a human patient with POMP-related autoinflammation and immune dysregulation (PRAID). Following a transplant, a fraction of the T cells may be traceable to the graft donor. Sequenced material: CD8+ T cells from PBMCs, taken after stem cell transplantation. The CDR3 amino acid sequence is: CASSRGGLADVYEQYV. The nucleotide sequence is given as TGCGCCAGCAGCCGGGGTGGGCTGGCAGATGTATACGAGCAGTACGTC.